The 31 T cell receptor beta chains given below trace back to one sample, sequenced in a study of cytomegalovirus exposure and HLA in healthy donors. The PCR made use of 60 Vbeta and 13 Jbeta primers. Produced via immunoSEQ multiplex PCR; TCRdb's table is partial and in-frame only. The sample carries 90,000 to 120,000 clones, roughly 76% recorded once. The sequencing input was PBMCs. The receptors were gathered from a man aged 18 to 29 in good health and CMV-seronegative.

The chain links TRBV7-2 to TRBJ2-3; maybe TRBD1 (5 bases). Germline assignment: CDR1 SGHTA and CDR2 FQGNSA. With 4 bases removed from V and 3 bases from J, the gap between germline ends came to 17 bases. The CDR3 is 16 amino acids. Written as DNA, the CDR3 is TGTGCCAGCAGCTCGACGGGTGCAGGGCGGACAGATACGCAGTATTTT. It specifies CASSSTGAGRTDTQYF.

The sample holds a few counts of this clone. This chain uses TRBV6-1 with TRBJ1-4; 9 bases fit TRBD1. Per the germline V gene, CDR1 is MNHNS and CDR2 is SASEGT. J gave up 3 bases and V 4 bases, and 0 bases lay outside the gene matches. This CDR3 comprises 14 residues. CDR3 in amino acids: CASSGTGANEKLFF. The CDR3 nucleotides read TGTGCCAGCAGTGGGACAGGGGCTAATGAAAAACTGTTTTTT.

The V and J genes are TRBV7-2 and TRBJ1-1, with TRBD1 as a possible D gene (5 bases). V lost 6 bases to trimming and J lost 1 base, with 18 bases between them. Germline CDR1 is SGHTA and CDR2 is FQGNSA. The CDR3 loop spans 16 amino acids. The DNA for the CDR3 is TGTGCCAGCAGGATAGACGGGGGAGTAGGGAACACTGAAGCTTTCTTT. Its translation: CASRIDGGVGNTEAFF.

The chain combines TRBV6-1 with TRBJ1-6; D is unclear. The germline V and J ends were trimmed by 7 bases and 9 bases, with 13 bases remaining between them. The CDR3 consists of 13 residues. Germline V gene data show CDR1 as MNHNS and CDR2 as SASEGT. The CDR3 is CASTVQDGSPLHF. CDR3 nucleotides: TGTGCCAGCACCGTTCAGGATGGTTCACCCCTCCACTTT.

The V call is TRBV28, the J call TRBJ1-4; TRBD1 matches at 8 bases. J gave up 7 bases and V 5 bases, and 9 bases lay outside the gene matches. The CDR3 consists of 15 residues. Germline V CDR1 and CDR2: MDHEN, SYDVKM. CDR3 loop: CASSPDRGGGEKLFF. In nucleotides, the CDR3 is TGTGCCAGCAGTCCCGACAGGGGCGGGGGTGAAAAACTGTTTTTT.

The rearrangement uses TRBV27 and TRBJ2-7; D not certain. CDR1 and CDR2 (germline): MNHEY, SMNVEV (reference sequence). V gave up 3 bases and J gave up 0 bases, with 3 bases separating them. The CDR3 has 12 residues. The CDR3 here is CASSFSSYEQYF. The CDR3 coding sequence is TGTGCCAGCAGTTTCAGCTCCTACGAGCAGTACTTC.

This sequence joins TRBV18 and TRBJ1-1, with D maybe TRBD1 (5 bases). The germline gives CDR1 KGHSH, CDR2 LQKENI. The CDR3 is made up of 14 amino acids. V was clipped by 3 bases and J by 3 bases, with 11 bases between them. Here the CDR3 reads CASSPLDTDTEAFF. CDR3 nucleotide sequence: TGTGCCAGCTCACCTCTGGACACCGACACTGAAGCTTTCTTT.

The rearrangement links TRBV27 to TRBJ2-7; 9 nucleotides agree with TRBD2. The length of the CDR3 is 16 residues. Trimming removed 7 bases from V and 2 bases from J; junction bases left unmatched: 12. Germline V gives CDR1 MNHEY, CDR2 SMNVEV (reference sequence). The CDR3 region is CASKEAGGTTPYEQYF. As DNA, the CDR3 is TGTGCCAGCAAGGAAGCGGGGGGTACTACCCCCTACGAGCAGTACTTC.

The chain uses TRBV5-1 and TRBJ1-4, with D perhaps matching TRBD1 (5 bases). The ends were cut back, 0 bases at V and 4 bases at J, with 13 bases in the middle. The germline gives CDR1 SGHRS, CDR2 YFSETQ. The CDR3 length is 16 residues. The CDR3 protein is CASSLETAGFNEKLFF. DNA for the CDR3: TGCGCCAGCAGCTTGGAAACCGCAGGGTTTAATGAAAAACTGTTTTTT. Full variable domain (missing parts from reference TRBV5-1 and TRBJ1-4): KAGVTQTPRYLIKTRGQQVTLSCSPISGHRSVSWYQQTPGQGLQFLFEYFSETQRNKGNFPGRFSGRQFSNSRSEMNVSTLELGDSALYLCASSLETAGFNEKLFFGSGTQLSVL.

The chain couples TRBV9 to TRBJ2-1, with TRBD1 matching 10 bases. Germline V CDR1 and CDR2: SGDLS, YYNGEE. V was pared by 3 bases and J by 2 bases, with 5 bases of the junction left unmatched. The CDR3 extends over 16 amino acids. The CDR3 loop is CASSAGGQGTYNEQFF. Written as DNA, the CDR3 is TGTGCCAGCAGCGCTGGGGGACAGGGGACCTACAATGAGCAGTTCTTC.

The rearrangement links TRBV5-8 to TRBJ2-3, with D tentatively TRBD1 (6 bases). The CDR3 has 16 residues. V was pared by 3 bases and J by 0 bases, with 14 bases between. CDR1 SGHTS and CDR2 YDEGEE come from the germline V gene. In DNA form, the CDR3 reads TGTGCCAGCAGCTCGGGACAAGCAGGTAGCACAGATACGCAGTATTTT. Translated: CASSSGQAGSTDTQYF.

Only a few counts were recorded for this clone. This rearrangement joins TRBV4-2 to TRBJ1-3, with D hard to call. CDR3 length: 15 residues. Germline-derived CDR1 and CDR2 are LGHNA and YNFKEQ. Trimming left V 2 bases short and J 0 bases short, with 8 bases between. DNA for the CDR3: TGTGCCAGCAGCCAAACGACATCCTCTGGAAACACCATATATTTT. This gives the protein CASSQTTSSGNTIYF.

CDR3 amino acids: CASRGPQGVEQFF. CDR3 nucleotide sequence: TGCGCCAGCCGGGGCCCTCAGGGGGTCGAGCAGTTCTTC. The rearrangement joins TRBV5-1 to TRBJ2-1, with 7 bases matching TRBD1. Looked up from germline, CDR1 is SGHRS and CDR2 is YFSETQ. The length of the CDR3 is 13 residues. Trimming took 7 bases from V and 10 from J; bases not matched to a gene: 11.

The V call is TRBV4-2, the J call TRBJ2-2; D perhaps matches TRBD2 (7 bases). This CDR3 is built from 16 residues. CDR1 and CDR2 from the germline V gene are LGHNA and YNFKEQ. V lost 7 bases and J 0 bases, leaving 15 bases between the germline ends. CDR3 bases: TGTGCCAGCACCTCAAGGGGGAGGGCGAACACCGGGGAGCTGTTTTTT. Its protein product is CASTSRGRANTGELFF.

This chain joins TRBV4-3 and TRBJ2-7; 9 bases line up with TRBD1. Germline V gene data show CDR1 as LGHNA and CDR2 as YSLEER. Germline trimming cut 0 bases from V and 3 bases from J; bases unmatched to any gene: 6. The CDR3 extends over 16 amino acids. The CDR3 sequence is CASSQDPGQGGYEQYF. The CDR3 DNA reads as TGCGCCAGCAGCCAAGACCCGGGACAGGGAGGCTACGAGCAGTACTTC.

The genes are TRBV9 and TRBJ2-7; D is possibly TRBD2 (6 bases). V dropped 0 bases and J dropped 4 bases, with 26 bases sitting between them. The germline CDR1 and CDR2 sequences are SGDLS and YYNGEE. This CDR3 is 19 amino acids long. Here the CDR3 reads CASSVGTPTRDSLPYEQYF. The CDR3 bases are TGTGCCAGCAGCGTAGGAACCCCAACCCGGGACTCCCTGCCATACGAGCAGTACTTC.

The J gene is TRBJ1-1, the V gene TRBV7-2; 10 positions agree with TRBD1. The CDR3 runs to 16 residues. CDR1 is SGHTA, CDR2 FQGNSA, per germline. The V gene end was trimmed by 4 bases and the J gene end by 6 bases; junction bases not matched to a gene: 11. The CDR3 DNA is TGTGCCAGCAGCTCTGAGCGACAGGGGGCAAACCCTGAAGCTTTCTTT. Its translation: CASSSERQGANPEAFF.

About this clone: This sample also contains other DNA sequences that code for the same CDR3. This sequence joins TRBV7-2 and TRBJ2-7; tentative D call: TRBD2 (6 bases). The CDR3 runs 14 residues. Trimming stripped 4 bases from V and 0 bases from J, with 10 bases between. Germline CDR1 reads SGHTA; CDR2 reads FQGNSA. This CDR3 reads CASSSGGSSYEQYF. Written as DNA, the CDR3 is TGTGCCAGCAGCTCTGGAGGGAGCTCCTACGAGCAGTACTTC.

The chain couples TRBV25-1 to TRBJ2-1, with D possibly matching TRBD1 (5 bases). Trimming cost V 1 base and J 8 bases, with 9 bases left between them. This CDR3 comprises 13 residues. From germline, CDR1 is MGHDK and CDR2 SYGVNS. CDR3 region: CASSEWGEYEQFF. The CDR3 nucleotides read TGTGCCAGCAGTGAATGGGGCGAATATGAGCAGTTCTTC.

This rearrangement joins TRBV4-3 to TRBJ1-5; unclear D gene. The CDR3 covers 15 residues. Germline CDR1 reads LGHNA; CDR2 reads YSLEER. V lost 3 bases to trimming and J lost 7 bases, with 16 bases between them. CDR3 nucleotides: TGCGCCAGCAGCCAGTCCGTCGGAAGCGGGCAGCCCCAGCATTTT. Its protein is CASSQSVGSGQPQHF.

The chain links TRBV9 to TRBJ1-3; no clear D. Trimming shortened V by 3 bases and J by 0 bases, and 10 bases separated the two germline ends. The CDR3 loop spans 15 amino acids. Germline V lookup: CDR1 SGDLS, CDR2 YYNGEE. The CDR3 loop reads CASSATVSSGNTIYF. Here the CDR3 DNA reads TGTGCCAGCAGCGCAACGGTCTCCTCTGGAAACACCATATATTTT.

The chain's CDR3 is CASSQGPAWYF. CDR3 sequence (DNA): TGCGCCAGCAGCCAGGGGCCCGCCTGGTACTTC. The rearrangement links TRBV5-1 to TRBJ2-7, with D maybe TRBD1 (6 bases). CDR1 and CDR2 from the germline V gene are SGHRS and YFSETQ. The V end lost 4 bases, the J end lost 12 bases, and 14 bases lay between the germline ends. CDR3 length: 11 amino acids.

In DNA, the CDR3 is TGCGCCAGCAGCCCCAGCGGAGGGGCTATCCAAGAGACCCAGTACTTC. It codes for CASSPSGGAIQETQYF. The chain combines TRBV4-1 with TRBJ2-5; D is perhaps TRBD2 (6 bases). V lost 4 bases, J lost 1 base, and 16 bases lay in between. CDR1 is MGHRA and CDR2 is YSYEKL in the germline V gene. This CDR3 comprises 16 residues.

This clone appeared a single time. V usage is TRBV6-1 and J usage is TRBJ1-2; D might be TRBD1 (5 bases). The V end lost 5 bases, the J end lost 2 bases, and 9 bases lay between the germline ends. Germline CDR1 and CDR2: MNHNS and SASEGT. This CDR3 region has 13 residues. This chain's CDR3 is CASSLGGNYGYTF. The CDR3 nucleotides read TGTGCCAGCAGTCTGGGGGGGAACTATGGCTACACCTTC.

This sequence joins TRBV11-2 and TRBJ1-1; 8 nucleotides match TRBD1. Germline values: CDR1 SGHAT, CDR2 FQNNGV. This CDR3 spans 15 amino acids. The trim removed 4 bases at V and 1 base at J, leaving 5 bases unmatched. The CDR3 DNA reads TGTGCCAGCAGCTCCTCCGACAGGGGGAACACTGAAGCTTTCTTT. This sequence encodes CASSSSDRGNTEAFF. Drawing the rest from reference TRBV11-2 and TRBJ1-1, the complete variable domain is EAGVAQSPRYKIIEKRQSVAFWCNPISGHATLYWYQQILGQGPKLLIQFQNNGVVDDSQLPKDRFSAERLKGVDSTLKIQPAKLEDSAVYLCASSSSDRGNTEAFFGQGTRLTVV.

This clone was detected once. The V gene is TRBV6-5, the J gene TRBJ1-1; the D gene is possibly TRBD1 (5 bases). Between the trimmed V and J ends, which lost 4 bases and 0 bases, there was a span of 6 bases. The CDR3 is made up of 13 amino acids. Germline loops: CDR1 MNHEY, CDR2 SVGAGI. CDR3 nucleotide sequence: TGTGCCAGCAGTTTAGGGGTGAACACTGAAGCTTTCTTT. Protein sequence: CASSLGVNTEAFF.

This CDR3 is CASSPTSGGADTQYF. The CDR3 region has the DNA TGTGCCAGCAGCCCGACTAGCGGGGGGGCAGATACGCAGTATTTT. The V gene is TRBV6-1, the J gene TRBJ2-3; TRBD2 agrees at 14 bases. This CDR3 is built from 15 residues. V shed 6 bases and J 4 bases; nucleotides not matched to a gene: 3. Germline V gene data show CDR1 as MNHNS and CDR2 as SASEGT.

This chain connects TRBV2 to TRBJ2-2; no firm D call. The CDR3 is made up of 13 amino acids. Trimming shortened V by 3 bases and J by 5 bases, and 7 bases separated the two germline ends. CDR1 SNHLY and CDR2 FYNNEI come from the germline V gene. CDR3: CASSDPRTGELFF. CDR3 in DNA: TGTGCCAGCAGTGACCCCCGTACCGGGGAGCTGTTTTTT.

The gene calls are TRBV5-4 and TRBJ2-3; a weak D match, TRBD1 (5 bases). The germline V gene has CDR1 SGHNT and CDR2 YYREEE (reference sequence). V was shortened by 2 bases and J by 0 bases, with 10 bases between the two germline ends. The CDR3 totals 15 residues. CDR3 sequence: CASSLGESSTDTQYF. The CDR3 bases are TGTGCCAGCAGCTTAGGGGAATCTAGCACAGATACGCAGTATTTT.

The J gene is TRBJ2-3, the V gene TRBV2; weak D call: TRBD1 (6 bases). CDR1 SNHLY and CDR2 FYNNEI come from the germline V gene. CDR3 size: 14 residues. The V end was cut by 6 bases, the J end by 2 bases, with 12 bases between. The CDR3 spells CASSTTGSTDTQYF. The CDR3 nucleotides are TGTGCCAGCAGCACAACAGGGTCCACAGATACGCAGTATTTT.

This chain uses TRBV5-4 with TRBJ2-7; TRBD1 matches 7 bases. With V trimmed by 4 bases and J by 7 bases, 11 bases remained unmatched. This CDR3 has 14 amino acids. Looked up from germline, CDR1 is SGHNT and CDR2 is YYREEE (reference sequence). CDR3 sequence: CASSRQGGLWEQYF. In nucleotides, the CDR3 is TGTGCCAGCAGCCGACAGGGTGGGCTTTGGGAGCAGTACTTC.